This TCR beta chain is from a study of blood T cells in healthy people across ages. A second PCR of roughly 7 to 11 cycles used a sample-barcoded 5' primer and a J-beta primer mix. Unique molecular identifiers of 12 random nucleotides labeled each cDNA. TCRdb analysed the 5' RACE reads with MiXCR anew, one entry per CDR3 protein. The repertoire holds fewer than 800,000 distinct CDR3 sequences, with 45% to 50% as singletons. This clonotype showed up just once. Antigen: not known. Study-level results: Higher naive T cell percentage went strongly together with higher TCR beta diversity. In long-lived donors, naive CD4+ cell counts and diversity exceeded those of aged donors.

The CDR3 runs 15 residues. V was pared by 0 bases and J by 3 bases, with 7 bases of the junction left unmatched. The germline CDR1 and CDR2 sequences are SQVTM and ANQGSEA. Peripheral blood from each donor was collected in a volume of approximately 9.5 milliliters. The V and J genes are TRBV29-1 and TRBJ2-5, with 7 bases identical to TRBD1. Sequencing input: blood. This receptor was obtained from a woman aged 55-70 years in good health. CDR3 nucleotides: TGCAGCGTTGAAGATCGTAGCACAGGGGAAGAGACCCAGTACTTC. Translation: CSVEDRSTGEETQYF.